This TCR beta chain appears in the sequencing data of a study of CD8+ T cells in alopecia areata (dated by TCRdb to the late 2010s). Turning to the overall study: The treated patients, all with moderate-to-severe alopecia areata, were enrolled in an open-label pilot trial of oral tofacitinib given at 5 to 10 mg twice daily. Patients received tofacitinib for 6 to 18 months and were then followed off drug for 6 months to check for delayed response and recurrence. TCRbeta CDR3 regions were amplified by immunoSEQ multiplex PCR using 35 Vbeta forward and 13 Jbeta reverse primers. On the human side, TCRbeta sequencing was run on scalp tissue and on sorted CD4+ and CD8+ peripheral blood T cells from healthy controls and from alopecia areata patients with either patchy or totalis/universalis disease. Disease severity in treated patients was measured with the SALT score, which quantifies the percentage of affected scalp surface area. The RNA source kit depended on sample type: the PAXgene miRNA kit for fixed scalp, the miRNeasy kit for PBMCs, and the RNeasy kit for mouse skin. The study used high-throughput TCRbeta sequencing to examine T cell clonal expansion in alopecia areata, in both the C3H/HeJ mouse model and human patients. Biopsies were taken from tofacitinib-treated patients at baseline and again at 4 and 24 weeks into treatment, and several of those patients also had a later scalp biopsy. Clonality in the scalp was compared among normal scalp (n=4), patchy alopecia areata scalp (n=8), and alopecia totalis/universalis scalp (n=8). General findings and caveats noted by the study authors: With tofacitinib, both scalp clonality and the number of expanded CD8+ clones among the top 100 scalp clones went down significantly. Scalp TCR repertoire analysis is complicated because resident alphabeta T cells in normal human skin are also sequenced, whereas mouse skin is dominated by gammadelta T cells. Higher clonality and more expanded CD8+ clones were observed in lesional scalp than in normal scalp, particularly in alopecia totalis/universalis, a finding suggestive of antigenic drive. Many expanded lesional clones persisted in scalp and blood during tofacitinib treatment, which may partly explain relapse after stopping treatment. The treated cohort was small, with a single nonresponder, so links between baseline CD8+ expansion and response need larger studies. Shared TCR sequences between patients were less evident than in mice, which may be partly attributable to HLA diversity in the patient population.

There are 14 amino acids in the CDR3, from cysteine to phenylalanine inclusive. The sequence is cut down to CDR3 DNA, 42 bases in frame from base 1. According to the germline V gene, CDR1 reads MNHEY and CDR2 reads SVGAGI. From V the trimming removes 5 bases and from J it removes 5 bases, while the gene matches leave 8 bases of the junction unaccounted for. According to the study, the label for this sample's time point signals: 24 weeks on oral tofacitinib. Taken with the paper, the label for treatment or condition translates to: oral pan-JAK inhibitor, 5-10 mg twice daily. From alopecia areata patients, peripheral blood was collected along with lesional scalp punch biopsies. PBMCs were separated by density centrifugation and stained for CD3, CD4 and CD8, after which CD4+ and CD8+ T cells were sorted on a FACSAria. The library was made by the immunoSEQ multiplex PCR assay. To provide template for TCR sequencing, every sample had RNA extracted and reverse transcribed into cDNA. First-strand cDNA was synthesized using SuperScript III with a 2:1 mix of oligo-dT and random hexamers. Amplification bias was assessed with a synthetic immune receptor repertoire, and residual bias was removed computationally. Per the source publication's procedure: Raw reads were preprocessed to remove errors, and CDR3 was defined according to IMGT conventions as the region from the conserved cysteine to phenylalanine. Clonality was computed by normalizing Shannon entropy by log2 of the number of productive unique TCRs and subtracting the result from 1. Scalp TCRbeta sequences were cross-referenced with sorted blood CD4 and CD8 repertoires so that the CD4 or CD8 identity of scalp clones could be inferred. The clones in this table, taken by TCRdb from immuneACCESS, are in-frame only. Not every clone is retained; where verified, under half of the shortfall comes from an unresolved V gene, and the cause of the rest is unknown. V and J calls and clone size are those listed in that table; D and trimming were worked out from the DNA. This sample lists some 180,000 clones; about 55% were detected once. Jointly, the top ten make up 10% to 13% of the sample.

Points on this clone: What this receptor recognizes is not known. Within one base of it there is no much larger clone, and no base qualities were kept.

The TCR was taken from a human donor with alopecia areata. The chain employs TRBV6-5 and TRBJ1-1, with 7 junctional bases fitting TRBD1. The sequencing used CD8+ T cells sorted from blood, collected at week 24, from a patient treated with tofacitinib. At the DNA level, the sequence is TGTGCCAGCAGTCACGGCGACAGGGAGACTGAAGCTTTCTTT. Its translation is CASSHGDRETEAFF.